The source of this TCR beta chain is a study of blood T cell repertoires in COVID-19. In the original analysis: Amplification of reference gene primers provided the estimated nucleated cell counts. Profiled with immunoSEQ multiplex PCR; TCRdb holds only in-frame clones, not every one. V, J and clone size derive from that table, while D and trimming were established from the DNA sequence. Of under 300,000 clones detected, approximately 85% appear once; the ten largest clones hold roughly 13%. V lost 4 bases and J lost 2, with 8 bases in between. The CDR3 is 14 amino acids. The V gene's germline CDR1 is KGHSH and CDR2 LQKENI.

The clonotype originates from a human donor in a cohort sampled during active COVID-19. The genes are TRBV18 and TRBJ2-2; D might be TRBD1 (5 bases). The sample consisted of peripheral blood. The CDR3 nucleotides are TGTGCCAGCTCACTCGACAGCAACACCGGGGAGCTGTTTTTT. It specifies CASSLDSNTGELFF.